The following is a TCR beta chain sequence with its context. Its specificity is not known. This sample is part of a study of post-analysis software for immune sequencing data. Overall study results and limits: By F measure, samples from a shared preparation batch strongly co-clustered. With TRBV5-6, TRBV5-1 and TRBV20-1 included, about five TRBV segments were more frequent in patients than in controls.

Each TCR beta cDNA library carried unique molecular identifiers. There were 1 to 10 million T cells, and about 500,000 cDNA molecules came from them. From the PCR reads, TCRdb called clonotypes with MiXCR, one entry per CDR3 protein. This sample carries roughly 650,000 distinct CDR3 sequences, 59% of them seen once, and the ten largest clones take 11%. Trimming shortened V by 3 bases and J by 6 bases, and 15 bases separated the two germline ends. The CDR3 sequence is 15 residues long. The source is a girl aged 2-10 years with multiple sclerosis. The J gene is TRBJ1-5, the V gene TRBV12-3 or TRBV12-4, with D perhaps TRBD1 (5 bases). Sequenced material: blood. CDR3 nucleotide sequence: TGTGCCAGCAGTTTCGAGGGGATCATGGGTCAGCCCCAGCATTTT. Its protein product is CASSFEGIMGQPQHF.